Described below is a single T cell receptor beta chain sequence and its context. Its antigen remains unidentified. Assays covered about 10^5 TCR templates per sample. Profiled with immunoSEQ multiplex PCR; TCRdb holds only in-frame clones, not every one. The sample includes around 100,000 clones, about 91% of them seen just once. These data come from a study of siplizumab effects on memory and regulatory T cells. Whole-study findings and limits: In unstimulated cells, naive T cells appeared more diverse than memory T cells and seemed major alloresponse contributors. Most proliferating CD4+ or CD8+ clones, roughly 75-95%, had no naive or memory assignment.

V lost 6 bases to trimming and J lost 0 bases, with 13 bases between them. The CDR3 spans 15 residues. In germline, CDR1 is LNHDA, CDR2 SQIVND (reference sequence). The receptor was derived from a human donor in good health. Input material: CD4+ T cells sorted from blood. The chain is built from TRBV19 and TRBJ2-3; D is possibly TRBD2 (6 bases). This CDR3 reads CASSVGGYSTDTQYF. CDR3 sequence (DNA): TGTGCCAGTAGCGTCGGGGGTTATAGCACAGATACGCAGTATTTT.